The source of this TCR beta chain is a study of T-cell memory formation after mild COVID-19. Study-level background: The two donors had largely donor-specific TCR clusters.

This clonotype was seen repeatedly, ten times or more. Its antigen is as yet unknown. From the 5' RACE reads, TCRdb called clonotypes with MiXCR, one entry per CDR3 protein. Altogether about 560,000 distinct CDR3 sequences are present, less than 25% being singletons, with the ten largest covering roughly 8.3%. Study findings and constraints: The study found balanced CD4/CD8 in clones contracting day 15 to 85 and a CD4+ lean in later expanders.

Germline CDR1 reads SGHTA; CDR2 reads FQGNSA. The length of the CDR3 is 15 residues. V was pared by 6 bases and J by 3 bases, with 3 bases of the junction left unmatched. The sequencing sample was made of PBMCs or a T cell subset sorted from them (not recorded which). This TCR came from an adult woman who had mild COVID-19 (a few samples of this study predate the infection). Cell type and time point are not known. The rearrangement uses TRBV7-2 and TRBJ2-3, with 13 bases lining up with TRBD2. CDR3 DNA sequence: TGTGCCAGCAGTCAGGGACTAGCGGGAACAGATACGCAGTATTTT. Its translation: CASSQGLAGTDTQYF. The full variable domain, its missing parts supplied by reference TRBV7-2 and TRBJ2-3, is GAGVSQSPSNKVTEKGKDVELRCDPISGHTALYWYRQSLGQGLEFLIYFQGNSAPDKSGLPSDRFSAERTGGSVSTLTIQRTQQEDSAVYLCASSQGLAGTDTQYFGPGTRLTVL.